The rows below give T cell receptor beta chains drawn from one sample of a study of cytomegalovirus exposure and HLA in healthy donors. Assay: immunoSEQ multiplex PCR; the TCRdb copy retains only in-frame clones and omits some. Among about 130,000 clones listed, around 78% were seen once. The material sequenced was PBMCs. All receptors come from a woman between 18 and 30 years old in good health and CMV-seronegative. CDR3s include the opening cysteine and the closing phenylalanine or tryptophan. Fields, in order: J gene, D gene, clone size, V gene, CDR3 protein, CDR3 DNA. A D gene is named only where the DNA matches it firmly. Only some rows state a clone size, as once, few, many or a class for expanded clones.

J gene: TRBJ2-7; D gene: .; clone size: .; V gene: TRBV9; CDR3 protein: CASSEGPGTSYEQYF; CDR3 DNA: TGTGCCAGCAGCGAGGGGCCGGGGACTTCCTACGAGCAGTACTTC
J gene: TRBJ1-5; D gene: .; clone size: .; V gene: TRBV7-2; CDR3 protein: CASSPNSNQPQHF; CDR3 DNA: TGTGCCAGCAGCCCTAATAGCAATCAGCCCCAGCATTTT
J gene: TRBJ1-1; D gene: .; clone size: few; V gene: TRBV5-6; CDR3 protein: CASSGDRGDTEAFF; CDR3 DNA: TGTGCCAGCAGCGGGGATAGGGGCGACACTGAAGCTTTCTTT
J gene: TRBJ2-1; D gene: .; clone size: .; V gene: TRBV7-9; CDR3 protein: CASSAFESSYNEQFF; CDR3 DNA: TGTGCCAGCAGCGCCTTCGAGAGCTCCTACAATGAGCAGTTCTTC
J gene: TRBJ1-1; D gene: .; clone size: .; V gene: TRBV10-3; CDR3 protein: CAISGGETVIRTEAFF; CDR3 DNA: TGTGCCATCAGTGGAGGAGAGACAGTAATTAGGACTGAAGCTTTCTTT
J gene: TRBJ1-4; D gene: TRBD1; clone size: few; V gene: TRBV7-9; CDR3 protein: CASSNGTGRKLFF; CDR3 DNA: TGTGCCAGCAGTAACGGGACAGGAAGAAAACTGTTTTTT
J gene: TRBJ1-5; D gene: .; clone size: .; V gene: TRBV30; CDR3 protein: CAWRTGSNQPQHF; CDR3 DNA: TGTGCCTGGAGGACAGGTAGCAATCAGCCCCAGCATTTT
J gene: TRBJ2-1; D gene: TRBD1; clone size: .; V gene: TRBV7-2; CDR3 protein: CASSLAPLRQGAGEQFF; CDR3 DNA: TGTGCCAGCAGCTTAGCGCCATTAAGACAGGGGGCTGGTGAGCAGTTCTTC
J gene: TRBJ1-2; D gene: .; clone size: .; V gene: TRBV7-6; CDR3 protein: CASSLEIQAGGYTF; CDR3 DNA: TGTGCCAGCAGCTTAGAGATACAGGCCGGCGGCTACACCTTC
J gene: TRBJ2-7; D gene: TRBD1; clone size: .; V gene: TRBV5-1; CDR3 protein: CASSLGDRGIYEQYF; CDR3 DNA: TGCGCCAGCAGCTTGGGGGACAGGGGTATCTACGAGCAGTACTTC